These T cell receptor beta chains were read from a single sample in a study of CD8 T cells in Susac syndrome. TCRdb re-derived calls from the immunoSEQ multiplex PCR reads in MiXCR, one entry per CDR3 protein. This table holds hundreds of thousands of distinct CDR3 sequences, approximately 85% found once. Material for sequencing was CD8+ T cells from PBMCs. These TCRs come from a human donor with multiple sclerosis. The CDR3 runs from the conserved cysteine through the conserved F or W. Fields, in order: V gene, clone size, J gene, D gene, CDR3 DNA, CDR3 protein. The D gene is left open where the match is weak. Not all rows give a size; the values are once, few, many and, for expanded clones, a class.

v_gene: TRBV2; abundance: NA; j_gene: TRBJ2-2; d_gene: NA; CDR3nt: TGTGCCAGGAGTGACTCAGAGTGGACCGGGGAGCTGTTTTTT; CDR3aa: CARSDSEWTGELFF
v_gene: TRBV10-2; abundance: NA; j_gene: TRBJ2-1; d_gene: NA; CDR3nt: TGCGCCAATGGGGACCTCTACAGCAATGAGCAGTTCTTC; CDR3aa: CANGDLYSNEQFF
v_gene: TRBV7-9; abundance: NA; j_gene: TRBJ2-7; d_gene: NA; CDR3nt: TGTGCCAGCAGCCCGAGGGACACCATCTACGAGCAGTACTTC; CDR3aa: CASSPRDTIYEQYF
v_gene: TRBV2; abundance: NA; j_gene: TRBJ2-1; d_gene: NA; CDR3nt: TGTGCCAGCAATATGGTACAATCCTCCTACAATGAGCAGTTCTTC; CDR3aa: CASNMVQSSYNEQFF
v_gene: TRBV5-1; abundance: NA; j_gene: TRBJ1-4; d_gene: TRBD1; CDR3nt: TGCGCCAGCAGCTTTTACGGACAGGACCAAGAAAAACTGTTTTTT; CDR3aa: CASSFYGQDQEKLFF
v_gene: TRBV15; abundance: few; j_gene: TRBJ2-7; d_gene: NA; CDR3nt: TGTGCCACCAGCAGTACAGGGTACGAGCAGTACTTC; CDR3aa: CATSSTGYEQYF
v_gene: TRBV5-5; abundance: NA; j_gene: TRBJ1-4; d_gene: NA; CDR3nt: TGTGCCAGCAGCTTGGTCGGTAATGAAAAACTGTTTTTT; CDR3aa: CASSLVGNEKLFF
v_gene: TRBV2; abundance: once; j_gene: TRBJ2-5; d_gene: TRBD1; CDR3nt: TGTGCCAGCATTGCGGCAGGGGGAGAGACCCAGTACTTC; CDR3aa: CASIAAGGETQYF
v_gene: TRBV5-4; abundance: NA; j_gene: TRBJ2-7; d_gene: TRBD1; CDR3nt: TGTGCCAGCAGCCCGACAGGGATCGGCGAGCAGTACTTC; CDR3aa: CASSPTGIGEQYF
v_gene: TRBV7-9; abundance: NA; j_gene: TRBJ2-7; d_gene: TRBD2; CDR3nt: TGTGCCAGCAGCTTAGTGCTAGCGGGGGCAGGAGAGCAGTACTTC; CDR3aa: CASSLVLAGAGEQYF
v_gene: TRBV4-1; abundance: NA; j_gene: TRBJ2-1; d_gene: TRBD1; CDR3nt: TGCGCCAGCAGCGCCCTCGGGACAGGGCGCAATGAGCAGTTCTTC; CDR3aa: CASSALGTGRNEQFF
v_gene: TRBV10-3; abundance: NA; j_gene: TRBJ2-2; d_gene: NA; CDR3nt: TGTGCCATCAGGGCTGACACCGGGGAGCTGTTTTTT; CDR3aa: CAIRADTGELFF
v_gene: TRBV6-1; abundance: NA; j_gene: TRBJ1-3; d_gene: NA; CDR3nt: TGTGCCAGCAGTGAGGGACCGAACTCTGGAAACACCATATATTTT; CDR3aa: CASSEGPNSGNTIYF
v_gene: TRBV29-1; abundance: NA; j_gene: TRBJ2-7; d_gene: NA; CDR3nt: TGCAGCGTTGTCCTAACAGCTACCTACGAGCAGTACTTC; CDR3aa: CSVVLTATYEQYF
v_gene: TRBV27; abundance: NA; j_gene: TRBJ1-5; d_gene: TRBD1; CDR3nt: TGTGCCAGCAGTTTATCGTCGGACAGGAGGTTCAGTGGCCAGCATTTT; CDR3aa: CASSLSSDRRFSGQHF
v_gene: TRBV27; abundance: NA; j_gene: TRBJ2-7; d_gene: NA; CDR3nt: TGTGCCAGCAGTTTAACATCCAGCTCCTACGAGCAGTACTTC; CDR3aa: CASSLTSSSYEQYF
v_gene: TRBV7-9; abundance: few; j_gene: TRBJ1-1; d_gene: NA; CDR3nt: TGTGCCAGCAGTCACCAGAACACTGAAGCTTTCTTT; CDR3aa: CASSHQNTEAFF
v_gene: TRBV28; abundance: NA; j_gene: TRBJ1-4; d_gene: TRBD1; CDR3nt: TGTGCCAGCAGTTTGGTCTGGACAGGGGCCATTCGGCTGTTTTTT; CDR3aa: CASSLVWTGAIRLFF
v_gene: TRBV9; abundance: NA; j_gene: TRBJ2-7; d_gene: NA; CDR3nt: TGTGCCAGCAGCCCGAGACAGTACCCCTACGAGCAGTACTTC; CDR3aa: CASSPRQYPYEQYF
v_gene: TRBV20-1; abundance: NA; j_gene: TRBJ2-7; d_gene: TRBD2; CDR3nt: TGCAGTGCTACTTCGGGACTAGCATCCTACGAGCAGTACTTC; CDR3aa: CSATSGLASYEQYF
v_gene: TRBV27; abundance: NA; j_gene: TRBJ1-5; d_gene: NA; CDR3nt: TGTGCCAGCAGTTACGAGGGGGATCAGCCCCAGCATTTT; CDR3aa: CASSYEGDQPQHF
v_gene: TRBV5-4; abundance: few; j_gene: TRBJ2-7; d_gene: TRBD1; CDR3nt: TGTGCCAGCAGTCCAGGACCGGGACAGGTCTACGAGCAGTACTTC; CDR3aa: CASSPGPGQVYEQYF
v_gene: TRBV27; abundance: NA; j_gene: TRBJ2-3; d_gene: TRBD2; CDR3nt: TGTGCCAGCAGTTCTAGCGGGAGGGCCGGGACAGATACGCAGTATTTT; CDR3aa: CASSSSGRAGTDTQYF
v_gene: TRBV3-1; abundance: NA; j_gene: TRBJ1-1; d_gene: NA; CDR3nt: TGTGCCAGCAGCCCGGAGGGACCTTTCACTGAAGCTTTCTTT; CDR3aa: CASSPEGPFTEAFF
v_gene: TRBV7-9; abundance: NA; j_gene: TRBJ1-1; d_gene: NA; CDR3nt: TGTGCCAGCAGCTTGAGCGTCGGGGGACTTAAGAACACTGAAGCTTTCTTT; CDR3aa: CASSLSVGGLKNTEAFF
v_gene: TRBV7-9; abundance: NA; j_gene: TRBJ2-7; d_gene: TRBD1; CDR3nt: TGTGCCAGCAGCTCCTCCAAGGACAGGAGGAACATCTACGAGCAGTACTTC; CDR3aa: CASSSSKDRRNIYEQYF
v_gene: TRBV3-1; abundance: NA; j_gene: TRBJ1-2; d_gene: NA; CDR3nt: TGTGCCAGCAGCCAAGGCCAGCCGAGCCTCTATGGCTACACCTTC; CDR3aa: CASSQGQPSLYGYTF
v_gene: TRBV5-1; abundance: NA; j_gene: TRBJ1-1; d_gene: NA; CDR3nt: TGCGCCAGCAGCCCCACCCACCCGGGTACTGAAGCTTTCTTT; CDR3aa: CASSPTHPGTEAFF
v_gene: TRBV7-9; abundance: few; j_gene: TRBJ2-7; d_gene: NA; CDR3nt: TGTGCCAGCAGCTCGGGACTTCACCCCTACGAGCAGTACTTC; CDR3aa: CASSSGLHPYEQYF
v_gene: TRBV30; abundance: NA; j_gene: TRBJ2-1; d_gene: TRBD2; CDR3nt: TGTGCCTGGAGTGGCGCGGGGGGGTCGAGCTCCTACAATGAGCAGTTCTTC; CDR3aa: CAWSGAGGSSSYNEQFF
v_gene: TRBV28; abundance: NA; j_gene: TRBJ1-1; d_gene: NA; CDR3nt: TGTGCCAGCAGTTCTTTAGTGGCAGGAGACACTGAAGCTTTCTTT; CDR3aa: CASSSLVAGDTEAFF
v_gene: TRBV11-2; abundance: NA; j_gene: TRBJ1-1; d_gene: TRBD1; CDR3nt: TGTGCCAGCAGCCCGTGGACAGGGAGGATGTGGACTGAAGCTTTCTTT; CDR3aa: CASSPWTGRMWTEAFF
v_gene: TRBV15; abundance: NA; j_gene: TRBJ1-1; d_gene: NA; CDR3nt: TGTGCCACCAGCAGACCATTAGCAAACACTGAAGCTTTCTTT; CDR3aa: CATSRPLANTEAFF
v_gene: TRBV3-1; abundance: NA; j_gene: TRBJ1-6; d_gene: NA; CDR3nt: TGTGCCAGCAGCCAACTGGTGGCGTCTAATTCACCCCTCCACTTT; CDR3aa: CASSQLVASNSPLHF
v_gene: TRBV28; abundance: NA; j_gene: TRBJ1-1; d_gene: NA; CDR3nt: TGTGCCAGCAGTTTAGCAGGGTGGGAAGCTTTCTTT; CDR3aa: CASSLAGWEAFF
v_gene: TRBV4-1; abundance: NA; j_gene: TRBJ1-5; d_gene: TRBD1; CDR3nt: TGCGCCAGCAGCCGCAGACAGGGTCTCGGCCCCGAAGCTACCGGGCAGCCCCAGCATTTT; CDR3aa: CASSRRQGLGPEATGQPQHF
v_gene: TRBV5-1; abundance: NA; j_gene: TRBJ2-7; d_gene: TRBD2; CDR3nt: TGCACCAGCAGCTTCTCCCTAGCGGGGCGCTACGAGCAGTACTTC; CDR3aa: CTSSFSLAGRYEQYF